This is a list of T cell receptor beta chains from one sample in a study of human T cells and chemical hapten exposure. TCRdb re-derived calls from the RACE reads in MiXCR, one entry per CDR3 protein. In the table there are a few hundred thousand distinct CDR3 sequences, about 6% of which are singletons. The sample in question was whole blood, obtained in connection with sensitization to the hapten diphenylcyclopropenone (DPC). The receptors were gathered from a woman aged 18-30 years with alopecia areata. Some clones in this sample may be carry-over from other donors' samples. The CDR3 runs from the conserved cysteine through the conserved F or W. D genes are given only for firm matches.

d_gene,len,v_gene,CDR3aa
TRBD1,13,TRBV7-9,CASSPDRANEQFF
NA,14,TRBV7-9,CASDDPGAPNTPYF
NA,15,TRBV7-6,CASSLRTLRNTEAFF
TRBD2,16,TRBV28,CASSSSGGSSTDTQYF
NA,15,TRBV10-3,CAISDVEPFTDTQYF
NA,14,TRBV7-2,CASSSTRGVPEAFF
TRBD1,13,TRBV5-1,CASSFKGGDGYTF
NA,13,TRBV28,CASNIPGSNEQYF
NA,13,TRBV18,CASSRDRRDGYTF
NA,13,TRBV6-1,CASRLGTWLEAFF
TRBD2,17,TRBV28,CASSLQTSGPNTGELFF
NA,15,TRBV11-2,CASSLDGIVNEKLFF
NA,15,TRBV3-1,CASSSSGTTYNEQFF